Here is one T cell receptor (beta chain) with its context. Its antigen is unidentified. The sample originates from a study of cytomegalovirus exposure and HLA in healthy donors. Profiling relied on immunoSEQ multiplex PCR, and the TCRdb table lists in-frame clones only, not all of them. Here the sample spans some 200,000 clones, over 80% being singletons. CDR1 and CDR2 from the germline V gene are MDHEN and SYDVKM. V gave up 1 base and J gave up 5 bases, with 8 bases separating them. The CDR3 has 13 residues. Broader study findings: Many donors carried some public TCRs, although rarity characterized most TCR sequences.

The clonotype comes from a woman between 18 and 29 years old in good health and CMV-seronegative. Sample: PBMCs. The J gene is TRBJ1-1, the V gene TRBV28; D is unresolved. The CDR3 DNA follows: TGTGCCAGCAGTTTATTGGTAGTGACTGAAGCTTTCTTT. Translating it yields CASSLLVVTEAFF.